The sequence of this T cell receptor beta chain was determined in a study of blood T cell repertoires in COVID-19. Clones were sequenced by immunoSEQ multiplex PCR, and TCRdb holds only the in-frame ones, with some missing. The sample consists of over 110,000 clones, roughly 88% of them appearing once. The CDR3 runs to 16 residues. CDR1 and CDR2 from the germline V gene are WSHSY and SAAADI. V lost 4 bases and J lost 4; bases outside the gene matches: 6. This chain joins TRBV10-2 and TRBJ2-1, with 11 bases fitting TRBD2. Sample: peripheral blood. This TCR derives from a man in his fifties or sixties with active or convalescent COVID-19. The CDR3 here is CASSAGLAGRYNEQFF. CDR3 DNA sequence: TGCGCCAGCAGTGCCGGACTAGCGGGTCGGTACAATGAGCAGTTCTTC.